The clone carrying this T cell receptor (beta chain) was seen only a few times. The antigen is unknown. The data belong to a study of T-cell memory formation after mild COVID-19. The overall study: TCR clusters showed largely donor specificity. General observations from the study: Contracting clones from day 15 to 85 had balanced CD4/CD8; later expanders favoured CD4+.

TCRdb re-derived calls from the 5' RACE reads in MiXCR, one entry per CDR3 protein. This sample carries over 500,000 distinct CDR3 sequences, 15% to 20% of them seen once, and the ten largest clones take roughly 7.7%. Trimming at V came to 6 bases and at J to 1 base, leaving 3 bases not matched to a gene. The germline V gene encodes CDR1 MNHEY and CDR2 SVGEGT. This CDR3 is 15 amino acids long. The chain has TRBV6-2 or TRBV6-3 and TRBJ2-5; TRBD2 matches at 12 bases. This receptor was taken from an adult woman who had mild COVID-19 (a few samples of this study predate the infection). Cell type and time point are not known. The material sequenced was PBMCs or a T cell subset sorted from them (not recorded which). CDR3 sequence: CASRLTSGGQETQYF. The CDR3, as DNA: TGTGCCAGCAGACTGACTAGCGGGGGCCAAGAGACCCAGTACTTC.